This TCR beta chain was sequenced in a study of cytomegalovirus exposure and HLA in healthy donors. Across the study: The 120 validation repertoires, a later analysis reported, used the same platform as the roughly 660 repertoires from the first cohort. Study results and caveats: Some TCR beta chains (about 170 of them) were listed as cytomegalovirus-associated.

To note about this clone: The antigen is not known.

The V gene lost 3 bases and the J gene lost 3 bases, with 12 bases spanning the gap. Germline CDR1 and CDR2: LNHDA and SQIVND (reference sequence). CDR3 length: 14 residues. TCRdb keeps only in-frame clones here, not all; method: immunoSEQ multiplex PCR. The table records under 200,000 clones, roughly 90% of them present only once. The receptor was isolated from a man aged 18 to 30 in good health and CMV-seropositive. Sample: PBMCs. The chain couples TRBV19 to TRBJ2-7, with D perhaps matching TRBD2 (7 bases). This CDR3 is CASSIQAGHYEQYF. The CDR3 nucleotides read TGTGCCAGTAGTATCCAAGCGGGACACTACGAGCAGTACTTC.